The entry that follows covers one TCR beta chain sequence. Its antigen is still unknown. The sample comes from a study of Ad26.COV2.S vaccination and SARS-CoV-2 variants. Turning to the study itself: Donor was in the COV1001 Ad26.COV2.S trial arm. Once, or twice with 56 days between doses, Ad26.COV2.S was given intramuscularly.

Here immunoSEQ multiplex PCR was the method, and the copy in TCRdb shows in-frame clones only, minus some. The sample lists 430,000 or so clones, nearly 90% seen once, with about 2.5% in the top ten. Study-wide results and caveats: Spike-specific responses of CD8+ and CD4+ T cells were reported to display substantial breadth after vaccination.

V gave up 2 bases and J gave up 0 bases, with 7 bases separating them. The CDR3 is 15 residues long. The germline gives CDR1 MNHEY, CDR2 SMNVEV (reference sequence). Treatment specified: 15 to 20 received Ad26.COV2.S at low or high dose, single or two shots; about 5 received placebo; per-sample allocation not given. Day 63 after the first vaccine or placebo injection was the time point for sampling. Donation was by an adult aged 18-55 years who was in Boston. The specimen comprised peripheral blood, sampled in a trial of Ad26.COV2.S vaccine versus placebo. The sequence was collected from a person between 18 and 59 years old who received the Ad26.COV2.S COVID-19 vaccine or a placebo. The rearrangement links TRBV27 to TRBJ1-4; no reliable D call. CDR3 residues: CASSLILATNEKLFF. The CDR3 region has the DNA TGTGCCAGCAGTTTAATCCTCGCAACTAATGAAAAACTGTTTTTT.